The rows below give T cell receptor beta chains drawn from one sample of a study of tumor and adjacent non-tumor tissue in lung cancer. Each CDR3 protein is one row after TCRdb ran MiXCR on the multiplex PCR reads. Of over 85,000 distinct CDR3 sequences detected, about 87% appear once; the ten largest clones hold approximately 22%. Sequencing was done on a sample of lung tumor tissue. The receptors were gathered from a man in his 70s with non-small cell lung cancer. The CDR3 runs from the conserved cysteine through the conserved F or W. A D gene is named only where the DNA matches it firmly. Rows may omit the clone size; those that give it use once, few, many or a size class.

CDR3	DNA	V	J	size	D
CASSPGEYNSPPHF	TGTGCAAGCAGTCCCGGAGAGTATAATTCACCCCCCCACTTT	TRBV11-2	TRBJ1-6	.	.
CVSSQDLKMNYGYTF	TGTGTCAGCAGCCAAGACCTGAAGATGAACTATGGCTACACCTTC	TRBV14	TRBJ1-2	.	.
CSAAGMGINNEQFF	TGCAGCGCTGCAGGGATGGGCATAAACAATGAGCAGTTCTTC	TRBV29-1	TRBJ2-1	.	.
CASSPQHGNGELFF	TGTGCCAGCAGTCCCCAACACGGGAACGGGGAGCTGTTTTTT	TRBV12-3/TRBV12-4	TRBJ2-2	.	.
CTSSLYSYRYTF	TGTACCAGCAGCTTATACAGTTATCGCTACACCTTC	TRBV11-1	TRBJ1-2	once	.
CVSSYISEANTGDLFF	TGTGTCAGCAGTTACATCAGCGAGGCCAACACCGGGGACCTGTTTTTT	TRBV6-2/TRBV6-3	TRBJ2-2	.	.
CASSIRAERELTYNEQFF	TGTGCCAGTAGTATCCGGGCGGAGCGGGAGTTAACCTACAATGAGCAGTTCTTC	TRBV19	TRBJ2-1	many	TRBD2
CASGNSNQPQHF	TGTGCCAGCGGTAATAGCAATCAGCCCCAGCATTTT	TRBV28	TRBJ1-5	.	.
CASSTRMYNNHPQHF	TGTGCCAGCAGCACCCGGATGTATAACAATCATCCCCAGCATTTT	TRBV6-6	TRBJ1-5	.	.
CASSPNRSIGYTF	TGCGCCAGCAGTCCAAACAGGAGCATAGGCTACACCTTC	TRBV4-1	TRBJ1-2	.	.
CASSRLGLANQETQYF	TGCGCCAGCAGCCGCTTGGGACTAGCGAATCAAGAGACCCAGTACTTC	TRBV4-1	TRBJ2-5	medium-sized	TRBD2
CSAVSLTNYGYTF	TGCAGCGCTGTGTCACTGACTAACTATGGCTACACCTTC	TRBV29-1	TRBJ1-2	.	.
CTSSLLTGFGYDYIF	TGTACCAGCAGTTTATTGACAGGGTTTGGCTATGACTACATCTTC	TRBV12-3/TRBV12-4	TRBJ1-2	.	TRBD1
CASRTPGPSSHEQLF	TGCGCCAGCAGGACCCCGGGACCCTCTTCTCATGAGCAGCTCTTT	TRBV10-2	TRBJ2-1	.	.
CASSSAGTRFPQKTQYF	TGTGCCAGCAGTTCCGCCGGGACACGGTTCCCACAAAAGACTCAGTACTTC	TRBV6-5	TRBJ2-5	.	.
CAWSASGSLNEQYF	TGTGCCTGGAGTGCCTCCGGGAGCCTGAACGAGCAGTACTTC	TRBV30	TRBJ2-7	.	.
CASSLRVRVWASYNEQFF	TGTGCCAGCAGCTTACGTGTGCGGGTCTGGGCCTCCTACAATGAGCAGTTCTTT	TRBV11-2	TRBJ2-1	.	.
CASSDPGLAGRDTLYF	TGTGCCAGCAGTGACCCAGGACTAGCGGGACGAGATACGCTGTATTTT	TRBV6-5	TRBJ2-3	.	TRBD2